A single sample gave rise to the 22 T cell receptor beta chains below, sequenced in a study of cytomegalovirus exposure and HLA in healthy donors. The PCR had 60 Vbeta and 13 Jbeta primers. The table came from immunoSEQ multiplex PCR; TCRdb's copy has only in-frame clones and leaves some out. The profile shows roughly 170,000 clones, 65% to 75% of them singletons. The material sequenced was PBMCs. The receptors were sampled from a girl aged 10 to 17 in good health and CMV-seronegative.

This sequence joins TRBV18 and TRBJ1-3; TRBD1 matches 8 bases. CDR3 length: 15 residues. V lost 6 bases to trimming and J lost 3 bases; unmatched junction nucleotides: 7. The germline gives CDR1 KGHSH, CDR2 LQKENI. The chain's CDR3 is CASSPGQGGGNTIYF. Written as DNA, the CDR3 is TGTGCCAGCTCCCCCGGACAGGGCGGTGGAAACACCATATATTTT.

The genes are TRBV5-1 and TRBJ1-2; D may be TRBD1 (5 bases). This CDR3 contains 15 residues. CDR1 is SGHRS and CDR2 is YFSETQ in the germline V gene. V was cut by 0 bases and J by 8 bases, with 17 bases left in between. CDR3 nucleotides: TGCGCCAGCAGCTTGGCCGGGGGTGATTCGCGGGGCTACACCTTC. Translated: CASSLAGGDSRGYTF.

The V gene is TRBV5-4, the J gene TRBJ1-1, with D possibly being TRBD1 (5 bases). This CDR3 has 14 amino acids. V was clipped by 1 base and J by 1 base, with 8 bases between them. Germline CDR1 SGHNT, CDR2 YYREEE (reference sequence). CDR3 protein: CASSLKGPNTEAFF. CDR3 DNA: TGTGCCAGCAGCTTGAAGGGGCCGAACACTGAAGCTTTCTTT.

The rearrangement links TRBV7-9 to TRBJ1-5; D gene uncertain. The germline V gene encodes CDR1 SEHNR and CDR2 FQNEAQ (reference sequence). The CDR3 has 16 residues. V dropped 8 bases and J dropped 0 bases, with 17 bases sitting between them. The CDR3 is CASGPGGTYSNQPQHF. The CDR3 DNA reads TGTGCCAGCGGACCGGGAGGAACATATAGCAATCAGCCCCAGCATTTT.

This chain uses TRBV9 with TRBJ2-1; TRBD2 is a possible D gene (5 bases). The V end lost 4 bases, the J end lost 6 bases, and 17 bases lay between the germline ends. This CDR3 region has 15 residues. Germline V gene sequence: CDR1 SGDLS, CDR2 YYNGEE. For the CDR3, the DNA is TGTGCCAGCAGCCCTATCGGGAAGAGGATCAATGAGCAGTTCTTC. Protein sequence: CASSPIGKRINEQFF.

The rearrangement uses TRBV6-6 and TRBJ1-1; possibly TRBD1 for D (5 bases). The V end was cut by 4 bases, the J end by 3 bases, with 12 bases between. Germline CDR1 MNHNY, CDR2 SVGAGI (reference sequence). There are 14 residues in the CDR3. The CDR3 DNA is TGTGCCAGCAGTTCCCACACCAGGGACACTGAAGCTTTCTTT. It encodes CASSSHTRDTEAFF.

This clone showed up just a few times. DNA of the CDR3: TGTGCCACCCGACACGACCATCAGCCCCAGCATTTT. This gives the protein CATRHDHQPQHF. The V call is TRBV6-1, the J call TRBJ1-5; unclear D gene. The CDR3 has 12 residues. CDR1 and CDR2 (germline): MNHNS, SASEGT. Trimming took off 10 bases at V and 5 bases at J, with 12 bases between the two ends.

The chain combines TRBV18 with TRBJ1-6, with D possibly matching TRBD1 (6 bases). The CDR3 extends over 15 amino acids. Germline V gene sequence: CDR1 KGHSH, CDR2 LQKENI. V shed 3 bases and J shed 7 bases, with 13 bases lying between them. Here the CDR3 reads CASSPSGQSNSPLHF. The CDR3 nucleotides are TGTGCCAGCTCACCGAGCGGACAGAGCAATTCACCCCTCCACTTT.

This chain links TRBV2 with TRBJ1-1; TRBD1 might be the D (5 bases). Germline CDR1 and CDR2: SNHLY and FYNNEI. This CDR3 has 12 amino acids. Trimming took 8 bases from V and 7 from J, leaving 14 bases between them. The CDR3 region is CASGTGVHEAFF. CDR3 coding DNA: TGTGCCAGCGGTACAGGTGTTCATGAAGCTTTCTTT.

The gene calls are TRBV10-1 and TRBJ2-3; 9 positions agree with TRBD2. Germline lookup yields CDR1 WNHNN and CDR2 SYGVQD (reference sequence). The V and J ends lost 6 bases and 4 bases, in that order; junction bases with no gene match: 14. The CDR3 is 17 amino acids. This chain's CDR3 is CASSPRSAGGPADTQYF. The CDR3, as DNA: TGCGCCAGCAGCCCCCGATCGGCGGGGGGGCCCGCAGATACGCAGTATTTT.

The chain is built from TRBV10-3 and TRBJ2-2; D is perhaps TRBD1 (6 bases). The CDR3 covers 16 residues. V shed 0 bases and J shed 4 bases, with 12 bases lying between them. Germline V gene lookup returns CDR1 ENHRY and CDR2 SYGVKD. For the CDR3, the DNA is TGTGCCATCAGTGAGTCAACAGGGTTGTTCACCGGGGAGCTGTTTTTT. This codes for CAISESTGLFTGELFF.

The chain is built from TRBV7-9 and TRBJ1-2, with D unresolved. V shed 4 bases and J shed 0 bases, with 12 bases lying between them. This CDR3 has 15 residues. Germline CDR1 is SEHNR and CDR2 is FQNEAQ (reference sequence). In nucleotides, the CDR3 is TGTGCCAGCAGCTCAGAGACAACTGCTAACTATGGCTACACCTTC. Its protein product is CASSSETTANYGYTF.

The genes are TRBV25-1 and TRBJ2-5; no clear D. Deletions cut 6 bases from V and 1 base from J, with 6 bases between. This CDR3 contains 12 residues. Germline CDR1 reads MGHDK; CDR2 reads SYGVNS. The CDR3 reads CASSQSQETQYF. The CDR3 nucleotides are TGTGCCAGCAGCCAGTCCCAAGAGACCCAGTACTTC.

The rearrangement uses TRBV4-1 and TRBJ1-5; tentative D call: TRBD1 (6 bases). Germline V lookup: CDR1 MGHRA, CDR2 YSYEKL. V shed 4 bases and J shed 2 bases, with 15 bases lying between them. CDR3 length equals 16 residues. CDR3 DNA: TGCGCCAGCAGCCCATCGGGGGCGGGGGGCAATCAGCCCCAGCATTTT. It yields the protein CASSPSGAGGNQPQHF.

The J gene is TRBJ2-2, the V gene TRBV7-8; D not resolved. The V gene lost 5 bases and the J gene lost 1 base, with 14 bases spanning the gap. This CDR3 contains 16 residues. The V gene's germline CDR1 is SGHVS and CDR2 FQNEAQ. In DNA form, the CDR3 reads TGTGCCAGCAGCCTTCCTCAGAGGTTGAACACCGGGGAGCTGTTTTTT. Its protein product is CASSLPQRLNTGELFF.

The chain uses TRBV5-1 and TRBJ1-6; the D gene is possibly TRBD1 (6 bases). Germline lookup yields CDR1 SGHRS and CDR2 YFSETQ. CDR3 length: 16 amino acids. V shed 3 bases and J shed 6 bases, with 16 bases lying between them. In DNA form, the CDR3 reads TGCGCCAGCAGCTCCGAACAGGGTCGGGGTAATTCACCCCTCCACTTT. Protein product: CASSSEQGRGNSPLHF.

The V call is TRBV4-1, the J call TRBJ1-6, with a weak D call TRBD1 (5 bases). Deletions cut 0 bases from V and 14 bases from J, with 17 bases between. There are 15 residues in the CDR3. Germline CDR1 is MGHRA and CDR2 is YSYEKL. The CDR3 nucleotides are TGCGCCAGCAGCCAAGAGGCAGGACGGCTAGGGGCCCTCCACTTT. Translating it yields CASSQEAGRLGALHF.

V gene TRBV9 combines with J gene TRBJ2-2; TRBD1 might be the D (5 bases). The CDR3 length is 15 residues. Germline CDR1 reads SGDLS; CDR2 reads YYNGEE. Trimming took 4 bases from V and 6 from J, leaving 16 bases between them. CDR3 in amino acids: CASSQTVIEPGELFF. The CDR3 DNA follows: TGTGCCAGCAGCCAGACAGTTATCGAACCCGGGGAGCTGTTTTTT.

V usage is TRBV29-1 and J usage is TRBJ2-5, with 12 bases matching TRBD2. The junction had 4 bases not matched to a gene; V was cut back by 7 bases and J by 4 bases. The CDR3 length is 13 residues. Germline loops: CDR1 SQVTM, CDR2 ANQGSEA. The CDR3 coding sequence is TGCAGCGCTAGCGGGGGGGCTTCAGAGACCCAGTACTTC. Its protein product is CSASGGASETQYF.

The V gene is TRBV7-8, the J gene TRBJ1-5, with D maybe TRBD1 (5 bases). The CDR3 runs 14 residues. Germline assignment: CDR1 SGHVS and CDR2 FQNEAQ. V dropped 3 bases and J dropped 5 bases, with 11 bases sitting between them. CDR3 loop: CASSLRDSDQPQHF. The CDR3, as DNA: TGTGCCAGCAGCTTGCGGGACTCGGATCAGCCCCAGCATTTT.

The chain has TRBV7-2 and TRBJ1-2; D is ambiguous. The CDR3 covers 14 residues. V gave up 1 base and J gave up 0 bases, with 6 bases separating them. From germline, CDR1 is SGHTA and CDR2 FQGNSA. CDR3 DNA sequence: TGTGCCAGCAGCTTAGTTACAGCTAACTATGGCTACACCTTC. Translation gives CASSLVTANYGYTF.

This clone turned up a few times. The chain joins TRBV7-9 to TRBJ1-1; 11 bases are a match to TRBD1. The junction had 4 bases not matched to a gene; V was cut back by 5 bases and J by 11 bases. CDR3 length: 12 residues. CDR1 is SEHNR and CDR2 is FQNEAQ in the germline V gene (reference sequence). The CDR3 loop reads CASSPGQGEAFF. The CDR3 DNA reads TGTGCCAGCAGCCCGGGACAGGGGGAGGCTTTCTTT. The full variable domain, completed using reference TRBV7-9 and TRBJ1-1, is DTGVSQNPRHKITKRGQNVTFRCDPISEHNRLYWYRQTLGQGPEFLTYFQNEAQLEKSRLLSDRFSAERPKGSFSTLEIQRTEQGDSAMYLCASSPGQGEAFFGQGTRLTVV.